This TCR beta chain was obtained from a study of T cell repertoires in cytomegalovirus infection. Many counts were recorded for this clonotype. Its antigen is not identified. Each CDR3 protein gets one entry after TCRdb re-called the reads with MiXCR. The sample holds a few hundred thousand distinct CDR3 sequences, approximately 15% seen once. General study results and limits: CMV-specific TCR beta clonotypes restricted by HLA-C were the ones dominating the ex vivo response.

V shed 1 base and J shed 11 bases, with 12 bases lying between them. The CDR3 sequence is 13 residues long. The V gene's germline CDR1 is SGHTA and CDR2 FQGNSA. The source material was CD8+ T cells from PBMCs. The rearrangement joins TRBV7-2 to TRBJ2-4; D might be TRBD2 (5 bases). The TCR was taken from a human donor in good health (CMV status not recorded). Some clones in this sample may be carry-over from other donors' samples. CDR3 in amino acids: CASSLGLGVFQYF. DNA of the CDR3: TGTGCCAGCAGCTTAGGATTGGGAGTCTTTCAGTACTTC.